This T cell receptor (beta chain) was identified in a study of breast tumors, draining lymph nodes, adjacent tissues. Points from the study as a whole: Luminal-like breast cancer showed significantly higher tumor–nontumor repertoire similarity than basal-like.

The table lists this clonotype with a few counts. Its cognate antigen is unknown. Germline CDR1 reads MNHNS; CDR2 reads SASEGT. V was shortened by 8 bases and J by 9 bases, with 14 bases between the two germline ends. CDR3 length: 11 residues. In TCRdb, the multiplex PCR reads were re-called with MiXCR into one record per CDR3 protein. The data contain some 31,000 distinct CDR3 sequences, 60% to 80% of them singletons. The V call is TRBV6-1, the J call TRBJ2-7; D may be TRBD2 (6 bases). Sequenced material: breast tumor tissue. This receptor was obtained from a female donor with breast cancer. Some clones in this sample may be carry-over from other donors' samples. CDR3 region: CASGAGMGQYF. In DNA, the CDR3 is TGTGCCAGCGGGGCGGGGATGGGGCAGTACTTC.